This T cell receptor (beta chain) emerged from a study of blood T cells in healthy people across ages. Study outcomes and limitations: Any changes in expanded clonotypes were possibly confounded, as donor CMV status remained unknown.

A sample-barcoded 5' primer and a J-beta primer mix were used in a second PCR of roughly 7 to 11 cycles. Carrying 12 random nucleotides, a template-switch adaptor labeled each individual cDNA molecule. Each sample yielded at least 3 million CDR3-containing paired-end reads. From the 5' RACE reads, TCRdb called clonotypes with MiXCR, one entry per CDR3 protein. The table lists about 1.4 million distinct CDR3 sequences, 59% of them singletons. To note about this clonotype: Its target is unknown.

V dropped 5 bases and J dropped 0; count of bases not matched to a gene: 10. Germline V CDR1 and CDR2: SGHRS, YFSETQ. The CDR3 sequence is 16 residues long. PBMCs numbering at least 7 million were isolated per sample. Sequenced input: blood. V and J are TRBV5-1 and TRBJ2-7, with 8 bases matching TRBD1. The receptor was derived from a man younger than 35 in good health. The CDR3 loop reads CASRRGTGRSSYEQYF. CDR3 coding DNA: TGCGCCAGCAGACGAGGGACAGGCCGAAGCTCCTACGAGCAGTACTTC.